The 32 T cell receptor beta chains reported below all come from one sample, sequenced in a study of CD8+ T cells in alopecia areata (dated by TCRdb to the late 2010s). The library was generated by the immunoSEQ multiplex PCR assay. RNA was extracted from all samples and reverse transcribed into cDNA, which served as template for TCR sequencing. Sourced from immuneACCESS, this table was stored by TCRdb with only in-frame sequences that have V and J called. A share of the clones is absent; for the studies checked, an unresolved V gene accounts for under half, and the remainder has no known explanation. The table gives under 3,500 clones for this sample, with none occurring only once. Clones ranked in the top ten supply under 45% of the sample. Material for sequencing was lesional skin. The receptors were sampled from a C3H/HeJ mouse with alopecia areata. This strain of mice has MHC haplotype H2-k.

This clone was recorded many times. Germline and genes: mouse. Read sequence stops 4 residues before the CDR3 end, and the germline J gene provides the missing end. The V call is TRBV5, the J call TRBJ1-2; D ambiguous. From germline, CDR1 is LGHNA and CDR2 YNLKQL (reference sequence). This CDR3 comprises 13 residues. Trimming cost V 5 bases and J 0 bases, with 7 bases left between them. CDR3 residues: CASSSTSNSDYTF. The CDR3 bases that were read are TGTGCCAGCAGCTCTACATCAAACTCC.

In regard to this clone: A far more abundant clone sits one base away, making this likely a read error. Germline and genes here are mouse. Coverage ceases 4 residues before the CDR3 finishes, and the germline J gene fills in the end. The V call is TRBV16, the J call TRBJ1-4; possibly TRBD1 for D (6 bases). Germline CDR1 is SGHSA and CDR2 is FRNQAP. V was clipped by 0 bases and J by 1 base, with 12 bases between them. CDR3 size: 17 residues. Incomplete CDR3 DNA: TGTGCAAGCAGCTTAGATGGGACACCTACTTCCAACGAA. Amino acid sequence: CASSLDGTPTSNE. In full, the CDR3 reads CASSLDGTPTSNERLFF.

This clone showed up many times. Any gene name here is a mouse gene name. The DNA ends 4 residues before the CDR3 does, and the rest of the CDR3 is filled in from the germline J gene. The chain is built from TRBV13-1 and TRBJ1-2, with TRBD1 matching over 9 bases. Germline lookup yields CDR1 NSHNY and CDR2 SYGAGN. There are 12 residues in the CDR3. The CDR3 loop reads CASTRTGVDYTF. The CDR3 DNA, read in part, is TGTGCCAGCACCCGGACAGGGGTC.

This clone has a handful of counts. Gene names follow the mouse nomenclature. The read finishes 4 residues shy of the CDR3 end, and the germline J gene is used to complete it. V is TRBV15 and J is TRBJ1-1; perhaps TRBD1 as D (6 bases). The CDR3 totals 15 residues. Trimming shortened V by 6 bases and J by 0 bases, and 14 bases separated the two germline ends. Germline CDR1 reads SGHND; CDR2 reads FRSKSL. The CDR3 spells CASRPPGQANTEVFF. The DNA read from the CDR3 is TGTGCCAGCAGACCCCCGGGACAAGCAAACACA.

This clone was counted many times. Gene labels here are mouse ones. The read terminates 4 residues ahead of where the CDR3 ends, so the germline J gene completes it. V is TRBV31 and J is TRBJ2-1; 12 nucleotides align to TRBD2. Losses at the gene ends were 3 bases for V and 3 bases for J; bases not matched to a gene: 6. CDR3 size: 16 residues. Germline CDR1 and CDR2: GKSSPN and SITVG. The DNA read from the CDR3 is TGTGCCTGGAGATCCGGGACTGGGGGGTCCTATGCT. This codes for CAWRSGTGGSYA. The full CDR3 protein is CAWRSGTGGSYAEQFF.

This clone showed up many times. Gene names and germline match the mouse. Sequencing ends 4 residues short of the CDR3 end; the germline J gene provides the rest. V usage is TRBV19 and J usage is TRBJ2-1, with 10 bases matching TRBD2. The germline V gene encodes CDR1 FNHDT and CDR2 SITEND (reference sequence). Trimming cost V 1 base and J 3 bases; bases outside gene matches: 1. This CDR3 is built from 15 residues. The sequenced part of the CDR3 DNA is TGTGCCAGCAGTATAAACTGGGGGGGCTATGCT. It is translated as CASSINWGGYA. The CDR3 in its entirety is CASSINWGGYAEQFF.

In its sample, this clone was seen a few times. Germline and genes: mouse. The CDR3 end falls 4 residues outside the read, so it is completed with the germline J gene. The chain couples TRBV13-2 to TRBJ2-5; 9 bases line up with TRBD1. Per germline, CDR1 NNHNN and CDR2 SYGAGS (reference sequence). This CDR3 region has 15 residues. The CDR3 reads CASGDADRGRDTQYF. CDR3 DNA (partial): TGTGCCAGCGGTGATGCGGACAGGGGAAGGGAC.

This clone was counted ten times or more. The genes and germline here are from mouse. The CDR3 end is not reached by the read, which stops 4 residues before it; the germline J gene fills it in. The V and J genes are TRBV13-1 and TRBJ2-1; TRBD2 matches 12 bases. Germline CDR1 and CDR2: NSHNY and SYGAGN. The CDR3 contains 15 residues. Partial CDR3 DNA: TGTGCCAGCACCTCGACTGGGGGGGCGCCCGCT. Its protein is CASTSTGGAPA. From start to end, the CDR3 is CASTSTGGAPAEQFF.

In the case of this clone: The likely explanation is a read error, given a far larger clone one base away. The gene symbols are mouse symbols. Sequencing ends 4 residues short of the CDR3 end; the germline J gene provides the rest. The rearrangement joins TRBV2 to TRBJ2-1, with D possibly TRBD1 on 7 matching bases. Germline CDR1 LGHNA, CDR2 YSYQKL. V gave up 6 bases and J gave up 2 bases, with 14 bases separating them. The CDR3 totals 15 residues. CDR3 protein: CASSHLRGDYAEQFF. The covered CDR3 bases are TGTGCCAGCAGTCATCTCAGGGGGGACTATGCT.

Many counts were recorded for this clone. The genes and germline here are from mouse. With the read ending 4 residues before the CDR3 end, the germline J gene is used to fill in that end. The V call is TRBV31, the J call TRBJ2-1, with TRBD2 identical over 12 bases. This CDR3 is 18 amino acids long. The germline V gene has CDR1 GKSSPN and CDR2 SITVG. The trim removed 1 base at V and 6 bases at J, leaving 13 bases unmatched. The CDR3 DNA, read in part, is TGTGCCTGGAGTCCCCTCCTCTCGACTGGGGGGGCGCTTGCT. This codes for CAWSPLLSTGGALA. The whole CDR3 sequence is CAWSPLLSTGGALAEQFF.

This clone was detected a few times. Genes here carry mouse names. Read sequence stops 4 residues before the CDR3 end, and the germline J gene provides the missing end. The chain uses TRBV31 and TRBJ2-3; 12 bases map to TRBD2. The CDR3 covers 16 residues. V lost 3 bases, J lost 1 base, and 5 bases stayed unmatched. Germline V lookup: CDR1 GKSSPN, CDR2 SITVG. This chain's CDR3 is CAWSPGTGGRAETLYF. The CDR3 DNA, read in part, is TGTGCCTGGAGCCCCGGGACTGGGGGGCGTGCAGAA.

This clone was recorded many times. It is likely a read error: a sequence one base away is far more abundant. Gene names and germline refer to mouse. The read stops 4 residues short of the end of the CDR3; the missing end is completed from the germline J gene. This chain joins TRBV13-2 and TRBJ2-7; D unresolved. The CDR3 sequence is 12 residues long. Looked up from germline, CDR1 is NNHNN and CDR2 is SYGAGS (reference sequence). The CDR3 bases that were read are TGTGCCAGCGGTGATCGCAGATAT. Translating it yields CASGDRRY. The complete CDR3 sequence is CASGDRRYEQYF.

This clone showed up many times. At residue 11, TCRdb's protein disagrees with the DNA translation; the protein shown here derives from the DNA. Gene names refer to mouse genes. The CDR3 extends 3 residues past the end of the read, so its final part is completed from the germline J gene. The chain is built from TRBV13-2 and TRBJ1-6, with D uncertain. TRBJ1-6 is recorded as an ORF, its role being uncertain. Germline-derived CDR1 and CDR2 are NNHNN and SYGAGS (reference sequence). This CDR3 has 14 residues. V was trimmed by 4 bases and J by 0 bases, leaving 5 bases between them. This CDR3 is CASGQNSYNSPLYF. CDR3 bases read: TGTGCCAGCGGTCAGAATTCCTATAATTCGCCC.

Only a few counts were recorded for this clone. The genes and germline here are from mouse. The read gets to within 4 residues of the CDR3 end, and the germline J gene fills in the rest. The rearrangement joins TRBV4 to TRBJ2-1, with TRBD2 matching over 11 bases. The germline V gene encodes CDR1 LGHDT and CDR2 YNNKQL (reference sequence). The CDR3 runs 15 residues. The V gene end was trimmed by 5 bases and the J gene end by 6 bases; junction bases not matched to a gene: 6. Partial CDR3 DNA: TGTGCCAGCAGCGCCCGGACTGGGGGGATTGCT. It yields the protein CASSARTGGIA. The CDR3 reads in full as CASSARTGGIAEQFF.

Details on this clone: Mouse names are used for the genes. Incomplete CDR3 DNA: TGTGCCAGCAGTATATGGAGGGACAGGGGAAACTCC. Its protein product is CASSIWRDRGNS. The whole CDR3 region reads CASSIWRDRGNSDYTF. The chain has TRBV13-1 and TRBJ1-2, with 10 bases identical to TRBD1. The read ends 4 residues before the CDR3 terminus; that terminus is restored from the germline J gene. V shed 4 bases and J 1 base; nucleotides not matched to a gene: 7. This CDR3 comprises 16 residues. Germline CDR1 and CDR2: NSHNY and SYGAGN.

This clone was seen ten or more times. Gene names and germline refer to mouse. This CDR3 reads CASSDGTGGAGAEQFF. CDR3 DNA, as far as it was read: TGTGCCAGCAGTGACGGGACTGGGGGGGCTGGAGCT. V is TRBV13-3 and J is TRBJ2-1, with TRBD2 matching 14 bases. Coverage ceases 4 residues before the CDR3 finishes, and the germline J gene fills in the end. Germline CDR1 reads NNHDY; CDR2 reads SYVADS. The CDR3 loop spans 16 amino acids.

This clone was counted at least ten times. Gene names refer to mouse genes. The read terminates 4 residues ahead of where the CDR3 ends, so the germline J gene completes it. The chain combines TRBV12-1 with TRBJ2-1, with 10 nucleotides matching TRBD2. Trimming cost V 0 bases and J 3 bases; bases outside gene matches: 1. The CDR3 covers 15 residues. CDR1 and CDR2 from the germline V gene are SGHSN and HYEKVE. CDR3 DNA (partial): TGTGCCAGCTCTCTCTACTGGGGGGGCTATGCT. Amino acid sequence: CASSLYWGGYA. The CDR3, in full, reads CASSLYWGGYAEQFF.

There are many counts of this clone. The genes are named according to mouse. The CDR3 is cut off 4 residues early in the read; its end comes from the germline J gene. The chain uses TRBV13-3 and TRBJ2-1; D might be TRBD1 (6 bases). CDR1 NNHDY and CDR2 SYVADS come from the germline V gene. There are 13 residues in the CDR3. Incomplete CDR3 DNA: TGTGCCAGCAGTGACAGGGGAGGAGCT. Amino acids: CASSDRGGA. The complete CDR3 reads CASSDRGGAEQFF.

Judged by abundance, this clone is medium-sized. The germline and genes are mouse ones. The missing CDR3 end, 4 residues past where the read stops, is filled in from the germline J gene. The chain carries TRBV13-3 and TRBJ1-4, with TRBD1 identical over 9 bases. From germline, CDR1 is NNHDY and CDR2 SYVADS. The CDR3 has 14 amino acids. The CDR3 sequence is CASSGDRDVERLFF. The covered CDR3 bases are TGTGCCAGCAGTGGGGACAGGGACGTCGAA.

This clone was seen many times. Mouse gene names apply. The read terminates 4 residues before the CDR3 end, so the remaining end is supplied by the germline J gene. The rearrangement uses TRBV13-2 and TRBJ1-2; D may be TRBD1 (6 bases). The V gene lost 3 bases and the J gene lost 3 bases, with 9 bases spanning the gap. CDR3 size: 13 residues. CDR1 and CDR2 from the germline V gene are NNHNN and SYGAGS (reference sequence). The CDR3 region is CASGASGDSDYTF. The CDR3 bases that were read are TGTGCCAGCGGTGCGTCAGGGGACTCC.

The sample holds a few counts of this clone. Its ends do not fully match the called genes, so a read error is possible. Mouse gene names and germline throughout. The read falls 4 residues short of the CDR3 end, and the missing part is taken from the germline J gene. This same CDR3 is encoded by further DNA sequences in the sample. This chain connects TRBV19 to TRBJ2-4; D perhaps matches TRBD1 (5 bases). The CDR3 is made up of 13 amino acids. CDR1 and CDR2 (germline): FNHDT, SITEND (reference sequence). CDR3 amino acids: CASSRQTQNTLYF. The CDR3 DNA, read in part, is TGCGCCAGCAGTAGACAGACGCAAAAC.

In its sample, this clone was seen a few times. Gene names follow the mouse nomenclature. The DNA ends 4 residues before the CDR3 does, and the rest of the CDR3 is filled in from the germline J gene. The genes are TRBV5 and TRBJ2-7; 8 bases fit TRBD1. In germline, CDR1 is LGHNA, CDR2 YNLKQL (reference sequence). Losses at the gene ends were 6 bases for V and 3 bases for J; bases not matched to a gene: 1. The CDR3 loop spans 12 amino acids. The sequenced CDR3 bases are TGTGCCAGCAGTGACAGGGGCTAT. Amino acid sequence: CASSDRGY. The whole CDR3 protein reads CASSDRGYEQYF.

This clone came up a few times. This likely traces to a read error, being one base from a far larger clone. The gene names here belong to mouse. The sequenced fragment ends 4 residues before the CDR3 boundary, so the rest is inferred from the germline J gene. Other nucleotide sequences in the sample specify the same CDR3. The chain has TRBV29 and TRBJ2-7; D unclear. The CDR3 spans 14 residues. CDR1 and CDR2 (germline): MSHET, SYDVDS. Trimming took off 0 bases at V and 0 bases at J, with 6 bases between the two ends. The CDR3 DNA, read in part, is TGTGCTAGCAGTTTATCCAATTACTCCTAT. The encoded protein is CASSLSNYSY. The whole CDR3 protein is CASSLSNYSYEQYF.

This clone appeared many times. All gene names here are mouse names. The read ends 4 residues before the CDR3 terminus; that terminus is restored from the germline J gene. The rearrangement links TRBV19 to TRBJ2-1, with 8 positions matching TRBD1. The germline gives CDR1 FNHDT, CDR2 SITEND (reference sequence). This CDR3 spans 16 amino acids. J lost 3 bases, V lost 1 base, and 6 bases had no gene match. CDR3 protein: CASSIRGQGAYAEQFF. The DNA read from the CDR3 is TGTGCCAGCAGTATACGCGGGCAGGGGGCCTATGCT.

A few counts support this clone. The genes are named according to mouse. The read terminates 4 residues before the CDR3 end, so the remaining end is supplied by the germline J gene. The rearrangement links TRBV19 to TRBJ2-1; TRBD1 is a possible D gene (6 bases). Per germline, CDR1 FNHDT and CDR2 SITEND (reference sequence). V gave up 2 bases and J gave up 1 base, with 10 bases separating them. The CDR3 has 15 amino acids. CDR3: CASSMGRGNYAEQFF. Incomplete CDR3 DNA: TGTGCCAGCAGTATGGGGAGGGGGAACTATGCT.

This clone has at least ten counts. Gene names refer to mouse genes. From the germline J gene comes the end of the CDR3, since the read stops 4 residues before it. J is TRBJ2-7 and V is TRBV13-1, with TRBD1 as a possible D gene (7 bases). Germline loops: CDR1 NSHNY, CDR2 SYGAGN. The CDR3 consists of 14 residues. CDR3 sequence: CASSDAAGGYEQYF. CDR3 DNA (partial): TGTGCCAGCAGTGATGCAGCAGGGGGGTAT.

This clone was seen ten or more times. Germline and genes: mouse. The read stops 4 residues short of the end of the CDR3; the missing end is completed from the germline J gene. The V and J genes are TRBV5 and TRBJ2-4; perhaps TRBD1 as D (6 bases). Per germline, CDR1 LGHNA and CDR2 YNLKQL (reference sequence). The CDR3 sequence is 12 residues long. Between the trimmed V and J ends, which lost 6 bases and 3 bases, there was a span of 7 bases. CDR3 in amino acids: CASSDRQNTLYF. Partial CDR3 DNA: TGTGCCAGCAGTGACAGGCAAAAC.

This clone has at least ten counts. The protein listed by TCRdb differs at residue 13 from the translated DNA, so the DNA translation is shown. This likely came from a read error, as a far larger clone is one base away. Gene names follow the mouse nomenclature. The sample has other DNA sequences that encode this CDR3 too. The part of the CDR3 DNA that was read is TGTGCAAGCAGCCAAACGACAGGGAATTCTGGAAATACG. It codes for CASSQTTGNSGNT. The entire CDR3 protein reads CASSQTTGNSGNTLYF. The chain has TRBV5 and TRBJ1-3; 7 bases line up with TRBD1. The CDR3 extends 3 residues past the end of the read, so its final part is completed from the germline J gene. The CDR3 runs 16 residues. Germline V gene lookup returns CDR1 LGHNA and CDR2 YNLKQL (reference sequence).

As for this clone: Germline and genes here are mouse. Coverage ceases 4 residues before the CDR3 finishes, and the germline J gene fills in the end. The V gene is TRBV31, the J gene TRBJ2-1, with 7 bases identical to TRBD1. The V gene end was trimmed by 8 bases and the J gene end by 4 bases; junction bases not matched to a gene: 11. The CDR3 loop spans 14 amino acids. Germline CDR1 GKSSPN, CDR2 SITVG. The covered CDR3 bases are TGTGCCAGCAGTATAAACAGGGGATATGCT. Amino acids: CASSINRGYA. The full CDR3 is CASSINRGYAEQFF.

This clone was seen ten or more times. Mouse gene names apply. Read coverage stops 4 residues before the CDR3 terminus; the germline J gene supplies the remainder. This same CDR3 is encoded by further DNA sequences in the sample. The chain couples TRBV13-2 to TRBJ2-3; 12 bases agree with TRBD2. J lost 3 bases, V lost 2 bases, and 4 bases had no gene match. The CDR3 has 16 residues. The germline gives CDR1 NNHNN, CDR2 SYGAGS (reference sequence). The CDR3 spells CASGETGGALAETLYF. The CDR3 bases that were read are TGTGCCAGCGGTGAGACTGGGGGGGCGCTGGCAGAA.

This clone was counted many times. Each gene name is a mouse one. Coverage ceases 4 residues before the CDR3 finishes, and the germline J gene fills in the end. The chain is built from TRBV14 and TRBJ2-3; 11 nucleotides line up with TRBD2. Germline assignment: CDR1 SGHDT and CDR2 FRDEAV. This CDR3 has 15 amino acids. V gave up 7 bases and J gave up 0 bases; unmatched junction bases: 4. CDR3 bases read: TGTGCCAGCCCCGGGACTGGGGGTAGTGCAGAA. It is translated as CASPGTGGSAE. The entire CDR3 reads CASPGTGGSAETLYF.

This clone was counted a few times. Any gene name here is a mouse gene name. The CDR3 end lies 4 residues beyond the end of the read and is filled in from the germline J gene. The chain joins TRBV19 to TRBJ2-5; 8 nucleotides agree with TRBD2. CDR3 length equals 14 residues. Germline V gene data show CDR1 as FNHDT and CDR2 as SITEND (reference sequence). This CDR3 reads CASSPFWGEDTQYF. The CDR3 bases that were read are TGTGCCAGCAGCCCCTTCTGGGGGGAAGAC.